One sample yielded the 5 T cell receptor beta chains listed below, sequenced in a study of Graves' ophthalmopathy and Graves' hyperthyroidism. The authors amplified TCR beta CDR3 regions, and they did so from RNA transcripts for repertoire sequencing. First-round RT-PCR with HTBI primers preceded a second-round multiplex PCR. TCRdb re-derived calls from the multiplex PCR reads in MiXCR, one entry per CDR3 protein. The table lists about 220,000 distinct CDR3 sequences, around a fifth of them singletons, with roughly 44% in the top ten. Sequencing was done on a sample of peripheral blood. These receptors were collected from a woman between 45 and 65 years old with Graves' ophthalmopathy.

This clonotype has ten or more counts. The rearrangement joins TRBV6-5 to TRBJ1-2; no reliable D call. The CDR3 sequence is 15 residues long. The V gene lost 5 bases and the J gene lost 6 bases, with 19 bases spanning the gap. Germline CDR1 and CDR2: MNHEY and SVGAGI. The CDR3 nucleotides read TGTGCCAGCAGTCAGATGGACGGACCGAGAGATGGCTACACCTTC. This translates into CASSQMDGPRDGYTF.

This clonotype was seen a single time. The V and J genes are TRBV24-1 and TRBJ2-7; D is unclear. CDR1 and CDR2 from the germline V gene are KGHDR and SFDVKD. Trimming took 5 bases from V and 5 from J, leaving 9 bases between them. The CDR3 runs to 12 residues. The CDR3: CATSGGTDEQYF. DNA for the CDR3: TGTGCCACCAGTGGGGGAACGGACGAGCAGTACTTC.

This clonotype was recorded many times. V and J are TRBV14 and TRBJ1-2; 7 bases align to TRBD1. Germline CDR1 SGHDN, CDR2 FVKESK. There are 14 residues in the CDR3. J lost 2 bases, V lost 4 bases, and 4 bases had no gene match. CDR3 loop: CASSRTGENYGYTF. CDR3 bases: TGTGCCAGCAGCCGTACAGGGGAGAACTATGGCTACACCTTC.

The J gene is TRBJ2-7, the V gene TRBV6-1; D remains ambiguous. Trimming removed 2 bases from V and 2 bases from J, with 13 bases in between. Germline CDR1 MNHNS, CDR2 SASEGT. This CDR3 comprises 15 residues. CDR3 in DNA: TGTGCCAGCAGTGAACCCCGTGGGCTCCCCTACGAGCAGTACTTC. Encoded protein: CASSEPRGLPYEQYF.

The genes are TRBV9 and TRBJ1-1; D is unresolved. Trimming cost V 0 bases and J 3 bases, with 6 bases left between them. CDR3 length: 13 amino acids. CDR1 is SGDLS and CDR2 is YYNGEE in the germline V gene. The CDR3 loop is CASSVAMDTEAFF. The CDR3 coding sequence is TGTGCCAGCAGCGTAGCGATGGACACTGAAGCTTTCTTT. The variable domain in full, with the rest retrieved from reference TRBV9 and TRBJ1-1, is DSGVTQTPKHLITATGQRVTLRCSPRSGDLSVYWYQQSLDQGLQFLIQYYNGEERAKGNILERFSAQQFPDLHSELNLSSLELGDSALYFCASSVAMDTEAFFGQGTRLTVV.